This is a list of T cell receptor beta chains from one sample in a study of T cells after yellow fever vaccination. Each CDR3 protein gets one entry after TCRdb re-called the 5' RACE reads with MiXCR. This sample has 620,000 or so distinct CDR3 sequences; more than 9% occur once, and the top ten carry approximately 15%. The sample in question was PBMCs, obtained on the day of the yellow fever booster vaccination. The receptors derive from a man younger than 40 who received the YFV17D yellow fever vaccine. Each CDR3 is given with its conserved first and last residue. The order of the fields is J gene, D gene, V gene, clone size, CDR3 protein, CDR3 DNA. The D gene is left open where the match is weak. Expanded clones get a size class; other rows say once, few or many, or leave the size out.

J: TRBJ2-7; D: TRBD2; V: TRBV29-1; size: few; CDR3: CSVGTSGSRYEQYF; DNA: TGCAGCGTTGGGACTAGCGGGAGTCGCTACGAGCAGTACTTC
J: TRBJ1-5; D: .; V: TRBV5-5; size: .; CDR3: CASSFSYGQPQHF; DNA: TGTGCCAGCAGCTTTTCCTACGGACAGCCCCAGCATTTT
J: TRBJ1-3; D: TRBD1; V: TRBV5-1; size: few; CDR3: CASRTSGGSGNTIYF; DNA: TGCGCCAGCAGGACCTCAGGGGGCTCTGGAAACACCATATATTTT
J: TRBJ2-7; D: .; V: TRBV20-1; size: .; CDR3: CSALGPQGYEQYF; DNA: TGCAGTGCTCTCGGCCCACAGGGCTACGAGCAGTACTTC
J: TRBJ2-3; D: TRBD2; V: TRBV12-3/TRBV12-4; size: many; CDR3: CASNAGGPDTQYF; DNA: TGTGCCAGCAATGCGGGAGGGCCTGATACGCAGTATTTT
J: TRBJ1-1; D: .; V: TRBV11-2; size: .; CDR3: CASSRATENTEAFF; DNA: TGTGCCAGCAGCCGGGCGACGGAGAACACTGAAGCTTTCTTT
J: TRBJ1-1; D: .; V: TRBV20-1; size: .; CDR3: CSALRHRGAFTEAFF; DNA: TGCAGTGCCCTCCGACACCGTGGAGCATTCACTGAAGCTTTCTTT
J: TRBJ2-1; D: .; V: TRBV29-1; size: few; CDR3: CSVPKLSLFISSSYNEQFF; DNA: TGCAGCGTCCCCAAGTTGAGCCTCTTTATCTCCAGCTCCTACAATGAGCAGTTCTTC
J: TRBJ2-7; D: .; V: TRBV30; size: few; CDR3: CAWSVLTDRLPGEQYF; DNA: TGTGCCTGGAGTGTACTCACAGATAGACTGCCCGGGGAGCAGTACTTC
J: TRBJ2-3; D: .; V: TRBV25-1; size: few; CDR3: CASSDLFPSTDTQYF; DNA: TGTGCCAGCAGTGATTTGTTCCCTAGCACAGATACGCAGTATTTT
J: TRBJ1-1; D: .; V: TRBV29-1; size: few; CDR3: CSVYGEGFTEAFF; DNA: TGCAGCGTTTATGGGGAAGGATTCACTGAAGCTTTCTTT
J: TRBJ2-5; D: .; V: TRBV20-1; size: few; CDR3: CSARDWHGETQYF; DNA: TGCAGTGCTAGAGATTGGCACGGGGAGACCCAGTACTTC
J: TRBJ1-2; D: .; V: TRBV20-1; size: few; CDR3: CSATKDIYGYTF; DNA: TGCAGTGCTACAAAGGACATCTATGGCTACACCTTC
J: TRBJ2-6; D: .; V: TRBV6-1; size: .; CDR3: CATLPPRTGANVLTF; DNA: TGTGCCACCCTACCCCCCCGAACCGGGGCCAACGTCCTGACTTTC
J: TRBJ2-7; D: TRBD1; V: TRBV29-1; size: many; CDR3: CSVEGTGGYEQYF; DNA: TGCAGCGTTGAGGGGACAGGGGGCTACGAGCAGTACTTC
J: TRBJ2-2; D: .; V: TRBV5-1; size: .; CDR3: CASSKDKNTGELFF; DNA: TGCGCCAGCAGCAAGGACAAGAACACCGGGGAGCTGTTTTTT
J: TRBJ2-4; D: TRBD1; V: TRBV6-1; size: few; CDR3: CASSTTGVTKNIQYF; DNA: TGTGCCAGCAGTACGACAGGGGTGACCAAAAACATTCAGTACTTC
J: TRBJ1-1; D: .; V: TRBV30; size: .; CDR3: CASGTSNTEAFF; DNA: TGTGCCTCCGGGACATCGAACACTGAAGCTTTCTTT
J: TRBJ2-2; D: TRBD1; V: TRBV6-1; size: .; CDR3: CAITGTGGTGELFF; DNA: TGTGCCATCACCGGGACAGGGGGCACCGGGGAGCTGTTTTTT
J: TRBJ2-7; D: .; V: TRBV20-1; size: few; CDR3: CSASLGKNLGQYF; DNA: TGCAGTGCTAGCTTGGGGAAGAACCTTGGGCAGTACTTC
J: TRBJ2-2; D: TRBD2; V: TRBV19; size: few; CDR3: CASSIASGSSGELFF; DNA: TGTGCCAGTAGTATTGCTAGCGGGAGTTCCGGGGAGCTGTTTTTT
J: TRBJ1-6; D: .; V: TRBV7-2; size: few; CDR3: CASSLNLPRVDNSPLHF; DNA: TGTGCCAGCAGCTTAAACCTCCCCAGGGTCGATAATTCACCCCTCCACTTT
J: TRBJ2-3; D: .; V: TRBV7-2; size: .; CDR3: CASSLGVYTQYF; DNA: TGTGCCAGCAGCTTAGGTGTTTATACGCAGTATTTT
J: TRBJ2-7; D: TRBD2; V: TRBV7-2; size: many; CDR3: CASSLERGPYEQYF; DNA: TGTGCCAGCAGCTTAGAGCGGGGGCCCTACGAGCAGTACTTC
J: TRBJ2-1; D: .; V: TRBV10-1; size: .; CDR3: CASSEWGLGGEQFF; DNA: TGCGCCAGCAGTGAGTGGGGCCTGGGGGGTGAGCAGTTCTTC
J: TRBJ2-5; D: TRBD1; V: TRBV20-1; size: few; CDR3: CSATPDRGQQETQYF; DNA: TGCAGTGCCACACCGGACAGGGGCCAACAAGAGACCCAGTACTTC
J: TRBJ2-1; D: .; V: TRBV20-1; size: .; CDR3: CSAKGHSRSYNEQFF; DNA: TGCAGTGCTAAGGGCCATTCACGCTCCTACAATGAGCAGTTCTTC
J: TRBJ2-4; D: .; V: TRBV20-1; size: .; CDR3: CSAGRNTGSKNIQYF; DNA: TGCAGTGCTGGGCGAAATACAGGGAGCAAAAACATTCAGTACTTC
J: TRBJ1-3; D: .; V: TRBV20-1; size: .; CDR3: CSARGRGNTIYF; DNA: TGCAGTGCTAGAGGACGTGGAAACACCATATATTTT
J: TRBJ1-5; D: .; V: TRBV20-1; size: few; CDR3: CSARGVGGDVSNQPQHF; DNA: TGCAGTGCTAGAGGGGTCGGGGGCGATGTAAGCAATCAGCCCCAGCATTTT
J: TRBJ2-1; D: TRBD2; V: TRBV7-2; size: many; CDR3: CASSLRREGYNEQFF; DNA: TGTGCCAGCAGCTTACGGCGGGAGGGATACAATGAGCAGTTCTTC
J: TRBJ1-1; D: .; V: TRBV6-6; size: few; CDR3: CASSYGFSGEAFF; DNA: TGTGCCAGCAGTTATGGGTTTTCGGGTGAAGCTTTCTTT
J: TRBJ1-1; D: .; V: TRBV11-2; size: .; CDR3: CASSQYGATNTEAFF; DNA: TGTGCCAGCAGCCAGTACGGGGCTACGAACACTGAAGCTTTCTTT
J: TRBJ2-2; D: .; V: TRBV2; size: many; CDR3: CASSASYTGELFF; DNA: TGTGCCAGCAGTGCCAGTTACACCGGGGAGCTGTTTTTT
J: TRBJ1-2; D: .; V: TRBV28; size: .; CDR3: CASRFGQSNYGYTF; DNA: TGTGCCAGCAGATTCGGACAGAGCAACTATGGCTACACCTTC
J: TRBJ2-3; D: .; V: TRBV29-1; size: few; CDR3: CSVDGDTQYF; DNA: TGCAGCGTTGATGGAGATACGCAGTATTTT
J: TRBJ2-7; D: .; V: TRBV7-7; size: few; CDR3: CASSLIFGGEQYF; DNA: TGTGCCAGCAGCTTAATTTTCGGGGGCGAGCAGTACTTC
J: TRBJ1-5; D: .; V: TRBV20-1; size: few; CDR3: CSARAQSYATPNQPQHF; DNA: TGCAGTGCTAGAGCCCAAAGTTATGCAACCCCCAATCAGCCCCAGCATTTT
J: TRBJ1-5; D: .; V: TRBV5-1; size: .; CDR3: CASSLEPQMPQHF; DNA: TGCGCCAGCAGCTTGGAGCCTCAGATGCCCCAGCATTTT
J: TRBJ1-1; D: TRBD1; V: TRBV5-1; size: .; CDR3: CASSRTGAAGTEAFF; DNA: TGCGCCAGCAGCCGAACAGGGGCTGCGGGCACTGAAGCTTTCTTT
J: TRBJ2-7; D: .; V: TRBV24-1; size: .; CDR3: CATSDGTYEQYF; DNA: TGTGCCACCAGTGATGGGACCTACGAGCAGTACTTC
J: TRBJ2-3; D: .; V: TRBV7-2; size: .; CDR3: CASGRDGSTDTQYF; DNA: TGTGCCAGCGGGCGGGACGGATCCACAGATACGCAGTATTTT
J: TRBJ2-7; D: .; V: TRBV24-1; size: many; CDR3: CATSDRGGEQYF; DNA: TGTGCCACCAGTGACAGGGGTGGCGAGCAGTACTTC
J: TRBJ2-2; D: TRBD2; V: TRBV4-3; size: .; CDR3: CASSQAGRLAGAHGELFF; DNA: TGCGCCAGCAGCCAAGCCGGACGACTAGCGGGAGCCCACGGGGAGCTGTTTTTT
J: TRBJ2-7; D: .; V: TRBV5-6; size: few; CDR3: CASSLVSLSNEQYF; DNA: TGTGCCAGCAGCTTGGTCAGCCTCTCTAACGAGCAGTACTTC
J: TRBJ1-2; D: .; V: TRBV2; size: .; CDR3: CASREQREGYTF; DNA: TGTGCCAGCAGAGAACAAAGGGAGGGCTACACCTTC
J: TRBJ2-7; D: .; V: TRBV5-4; size: few; CDR3: CASSLSGQTHEQYF; DNA: TGTGCCAGCAGCTTGAGTGGGCAAACCCACGAGCAGTACTTC
J: TRBJ2-1; D: .; V: TRBV4-3; size: few; CDR3: CASSWASNNEQFF; DNA: TGCGCCAGCAGCTGGGCTAGCAACAATGAGCAGTTCTTC